Each of the 27 T cell receptor beta chains below was sequenced from the same sample in a study of graft-versus-host responses after intestinal transplantation. Their target antigens are unknown. Clones were sequenced by immunoSEQ multiplex PCR, and TCRdb holds only the in-frame ones, with some missing. The sample shows tens of thousands of clones, approximately 94% of them seen only once. The sample was unstimulated CD8+ T cells sorted from spleen or lymph node cells, taken before intestinal transplant. The origin of the receptors is a human donor who received an intestinal transplant.

This clone has only one observation. The J gene is TRBJ2-2, the V gene TRBV4-2; TRBD2 is a possible D gene (5 bases). Trimming shortened V by 4 bases and J by 2 bases, and 14 bases separated the two germline ends. The CDR3 extends over 16 amino acids. The germline CDR1 and CDR2 sequences are LGHNA and YNFKEQ. In nucleotides, the CDR3 is TGTGCCAGCAGCCGAGCCTCGACTACCAACACCGGGGAGCTGTTTTTT. Protein product: CASSRASTTNTGELFF.

The chain couples TRBV6-5 to TRBJ2-7, with 12 bases aligning to TRBD2. Germline CDR1 MNHEY, CDR2 SVGAGI. This CDR3 has 16 residues. V lost 1 base to trimming and J lost 3 bases; unmatched junction nucleotides: 4. The CDR3: CASSYFTSGRFYEQYF. CDR3 DNA: TGTGCCAGCAGTTACTTTACTAGCGGGAGGTTCTACGAGCAGTACTTC.

The genes are TRBV30 and TRBJ1-1; D is perhaps TRBD1 (6 bases). The germline gives CDR1 GTSNPN, CDR2 SVGIG (reference sequence). V was pared by 1 base and J by 1 base, with 13 bases between. CDR3 length: 15 residues. The CDR3 DNA reads as TGTGCCTGGAGTGGAACAGGGTATGGGAACACTGAAGCTTTCTTT. It translates to CAWSGTGYGNTEAFF.

The rearrangement uses TRBV4-1 and TRBJ2-3; D may be TRBD1 (6 bases). With 4 bases removed from V and 0 bases from J, the gap between germline ends came to 11 bases. Germline values: CDR1 MGHRA, CDR2 YSYEKL. CDR3 length: 15 residues. The CDR3 DNA reads TGCGCCAGCAGCCGACAGGCGGCTAGCACAGATACGCAGTATTTT. Translating gives CASSRQAASTDTQYF.

The chain links TRBV27 to TRBJ1-1; 8 positions match TRBD1. There are 15 residues in the CDR3. CDR1 MNHEY and CDR2 SMNVEV come from the germline V gene (reference sequence). Trimming cost V 10 bases and J 5 bases; bases outside gene matches: 15. The CDR3 reads CAIGGTGRVGTEAFF. As DNA, the CDR3 is TGTGCCATCGGCGGGACAGGTAGGGTGGGGACTGAAGCTTTCTTT.

The chain recombines TRBV6-5 with TRBJ2-7; the D is unclear. Germline V CDR1 and CDR2: MNHEY, SVGAGI. V was shortened by 6 bases and J by 9 bases, with 12 bases between the two germline ends. This CDR3 comprises 11 residues. The CDR3 reads CASRGGSRQYF. The CDR3 coding sequence is TGTGCCAGCAGAGGTGGCTCACGGCAGTACTTC.

V usage is TRBV27 and J usage is TRBJ2-5; D gene unclear. There are 12 residues in the CDR3. The germline V gene encodes CDR1 MNHEY and CDR2 SMNVEV (reference sequence). V dropped 3 bases and J dropped 2 bases, with 4 bases sitting between them. The CDR3 spells CASSFGQETQYF. CDR3 bases: TGTGCCAGCAGTTTCGGACAAGAGACCCAGTACTTC.

This chain uses TRBV19 with TRBJ1-1, with 10 bases lining up with TRBD1. V shed 4 bases, J shed 4 bases, and the junction held 6 bases outside the gene matches. The CDR3 consists of 15 residues. CDR1 and CDR2 (germline): LNHDA, SQIVND (reference sequence). The CDR3 loop is CASSTPTGGFTEAFF. The CDR3 nucleotides read TGTGCCAGTAGTACCCCGACAGGGGGCTTCACTGAAGCTTTCTTT. The variable domain in full, with the rest retrieved from reference TRBV19 and TRBJ1-1, is DGGITQSPKYLFRKEGQNVTLSCEQNLNHDAMYWYRQDPGQGLRLIYYSQIVNDFQKGDIAEGYSVSREKKESFPLTVTSAQKNPTAFYLCASSTPTGGFTEAFFGQGTRLTVV.

The rearrangement links TRBV19 to TRBJ2-5, with D maybe TRBD2 (6 bases). Deletions cut 5 bases from V and 4 bases from J, with 11 bases between. The germline V gene has CDR1 LNHDA and CDR2 SQIVND (reference sequence). The CDR3 length is 13 residues. CDR3 in DNA: TGTGCCAGTAGTGGTTTGGAGGGAGAGACCCAGTACTTC. Translating it yields CASSGLEGETQYF.

CDR3 nucleotides: TGCAGCGCCGAGCTAGGCGGCTCCTACGAGCAGTACTTC. Amino acid sequence: CSAELGGSYEQYF. The chain uses TRBV29-1 and TRBJ2-7; D gene unclear. The V and J ends lost 7 bases and 0 bases respectively, with 13 bases between them. In germline, CDR1 is SQVTM, CDR2 ANQGSEA. The CDR3 runs to 13 residues.

CDR3 loop: CATRSYRGNYEQYF. Written as DNA, the CDR3 is TGTGCCACCAGGTCTTACAGGGGCAACTACGAGCAGTACTTC. The V gene is TRBV15, the J gene TRBJ2-7; 7 positions agree with TRBD1. The CDR3 contains 14 residues. Trimming removed 6 bases from V and 3 bases from J; junction bases left unmatched: 8. CDR1 and CDR2 from the germline V gene are LNHNV and YYDKDF (reference sequence). Filled out from reference TRBV15 and TRBJ2-7, the complete variable domain reads DAMVIQNPRYQVTQFGKPVTLSCSQTLNHNVMYWYQQKSSQAPKLLFHYYDKDFNNEADTPDNFQSRRPNTSFCFLDIRSPGLGDTAMYLCATRSYRGNYEQYFGPGTRLTVT.

The rearrangement uses TRBV4-1 and TRBJ2-7; D might be TRBD1 (6 bases). This CDR3 is 12 amino acids long. From germline, CDR1 is MGHRA and CDR2 YSYEKL. The germline V and J ends were trimmed by 4 bases and 6 bases, with 10 bases remaining between them. Here the CDR3 reads CASSPLGAEQYF. The CDR3 nucleotides read TGCGCCAGCAGCCCTCTGGGGGCCGAGCAGTACTTC.

The gene calls are TRBV11-2 and TRBJ2-1, with a possible D match to TRBD2 (5 bases). The V end was cut by 6 bases, the J end by 5 bases, with 17 bases between. CDR3 length: 15 residues. Germline lookup yields CDR1 SGHAT and CDR2 FQNNGV. In DNA form, the CDR3 reads TGTGCCAGCAGGGATGGACTCCTTGCACACAATGAGCAGTTCTTC. Translated: CASRDGLLAHNEQFF.

The chain uses TRBV6-1 and TRBJ1-1, with D unclear. CDR1 and CDR2 (germline): MNHNS, SASEGT. The V and J ends lost 6 bases and 2 bases respectively, with 10 bases between them. This CDR3 spans 13 amino acids. The CDR3 DNA is TGTGCCAGCAGCGCGGAAACTAACACTGAAGCTTTCTTT. Amino acids: CASSAETNTEAFF.

The J gene is TRBJ2-7, the V gene TRBV28; 7 positions agree with TRBD2. After removal of 6 bases from V and 7 bases from J, the junction contained 9 bases not matched to a gene. Germline assignment: CDR1 MDHEN and CDR2 SYDVKM. CDR3 length: 13 amino acids. CDR3 DNA: TGTGCCAGCAGCCCGCACCTGGGAGGGGAGCAGTACTTC. Its protein product is CASSPHLGGEQYF. The whole variable domain, remainder taken from reference TRBV28 and TRBJ2-7, is DVKVTQSSRYLVKRTGEKVFLECVQDMDHENMFWYRQDPGLGLRLIYFSYDVKMKEKGDIPEGYSVSREKKERFSLILESASTNQTSMYLCASSPHLGGEQYFGPGTRLTVT.

The chain has TRBV9 and TRBJ2-1; 7 bases align to TRBD2. This CDR3 is built from 17 residues. V gave up 4 bases and J gave up 6 bases; unmatched junction bases: 16. Per germline, CDR1 SGDLS and CDR2 YYNGEE. CDR3 in amino acids: CASSPSLAGPAINEQFF. In DNA, the CDR3 is TGTGCCAGCAGCCCATCCTTAGCGGGCCCAGCGATCAATGAGCAGTTCTTC.

The chain employs TRBV19 and TRBJ2-5; no clear D. The CDR3 has 14 amino acids. V was pared by 3 bases and J by 5 bases, with 13 bases between. Germline V gene sequence: CDR1 LNHDA, CDR2 SQIVND (reference sequence). CDR3 protein: CASSIFRARETQYF. The CDR3 nucleotides read TGTGCCAGTAGTATCTTCCGGGCCCGTGAGACCCAGTACTTC. The full variable domain, in which reference TRBV19 and TRBJ2-5 provide the parts outside the CDR3, is DGGITQSPKYLFRKEGQNVTLSCEQNLNHDAMYWYRQDPGQGLRLIYYSQIVNDFQKGDIAEGYSVSREKKESFPLTVTSAQKNPTAFYLCASSIFRARETQYFGPGTRLLVL.

The chain is built from TRBV15 and TRBJ1-5; 9 bases align to TRBD1. Germline assignment: CDR1 LNHNV and CDR2 YYDKDF (reference sequence). The CDR3 has 16 amino acids. After removal of 5 bases from V and 5 bases from J, the junction contained 10 bases not matched to a gene. CDR3 bases: TGTGCCACCAGCCATAGGGACAGGGTATGGGATCAGCCCCAGCATTTT. Translated, it gives CATSHRDRVWDQPQHF.

The chain uses TRBV5-5 and TRBJ2-5; D gene uncertain. The last part of the DNA fits TRBJ2-7 better; the J call may be wrong. CDR1 SGHKS and CDR2 YYEKEE come from the germline V gene (reference sequence). The CDR3 is 12 residues long. The CDR3 sequence is CASSLVSYEQYF. The CDR3 region has the DNA TGTGCCAGCAGCTTGGTGTCCTACGAGCAGTACTTC.

V is TRBV10-1 and J is TRBJ2-2; D is unclear. CDR3 length: 17 amino acids. Looked up from germline, CDR1 is WNHNN and CDR2 is SYGVQD (reference sequence). Trimming cost V 3 bases and J 1 base, with 15 bases left between them. The CDR3 nucleotides are TGCGCCAGCAGTGAACCCTCGGAGCCCGAGAACACCGGGGAGCTGTTTTTT. Protein: CASSEPSEPENTGELFF.

J is TRBJ1-2 and V is TRBV9; D might be TRBD1 (5 bases). V lost 0 bases and J lost 3, with 15 bases in between. There are 16 residues in the CDR3. Germline CDR1 and CDR2: SGDLS and YYNGEE. The CDR3 DNA reads as TGTGCCAGCAGCGTAGGGGCCCTTTTAGGGGACTATGGCTACACCTTC. It specifies CASSVGALLGDYGYTF.

J is TRBJ1-5 and V is TRBV2; D is possibly TRBD1 (6 bases). V was pared by 5 bases and J by 2 bases, with 10 bases between. Germline V gene lookup returns CDR1 SNHLY and CDR2 FYNNEI. The CDR3 loop spans 14 amino acids. CDR3 sequence (DNA): TGTGCCAGCAGTTACAGGGTGCGCAATCAGCCCCAGCATTTT. This translates into CASSYRVRNQPQHF.

V and J are TRBV5-8 and TRBJ2-7, with TRBD1 matching over 8 bases. CDR3 length equals 14 residues. J gave up 5 bases and V 7 bases, and 11 bases lay outside the gene matches. Germline V gene data show CDR1 as SGHTS and CDR2 as YDEGEE. The CDR3 region is CASRLGQGLDEQYF. CDR3 DNA: TGTGCCAGCCGCCTCGGACAGGGCTTGGACGAGCAGTACTTC.

The chain links TRBV28 to TRBJ2-2; 16 bases map to TRBD2. The germline V gene has CDR1 MDHEN and CDR2 SYDVKM. The trim removed 5 bases at V and 6 bases at J, leaving 6 bases unmatched. The length of the CDR3 is 17 residues. Here the CDR3 DNA reads TGTGCCAGCAGTATCGGGACTAGCGGGAGGGGCCCCGGGGAGCTGTTTTTT. Protein product: CASSIGTSGRGPGELFF.

The V call is TRBV6-6, the J call TRBJ2-5; 9 nucleotides align to TRBD1. From germline, CDR1 is MNHNY and CDR2 SVGAGI (reference sequence). The CDR3 contains 13 residues. V was pared by 4 bases and J by 5 bases, with 2 bases of the junction left unmatched. Here the CDR3 DNA reads TGTGCCAGCAGTTGGGACAGGGTTGAGACCCAGTACTTC. Translation gives CASSWDRVETQYF.

The chain carries TRBV6-1 and TRBJ2-3; 9 bases are shared with TRBD1. The CDR3 sequence is 15 residues long. The V gene end was trimmed by 1 base and the J gene end by 5 bases; junction bases not matched to a gene: 4. The germline gives CDR1 MNHNS, CDR2 SASEGT. CDR3 coding DNA: TGTGCCAGCAGTGAAGGAACAGGGGGCAGAGATACGCAGTATTTT. Amino acids: CASSEGTGGRDTQYF.

This clone was seen a single time. The chain recombines TRBV4-1 with TRBJ2-2; perhaps TRBD2 as D (5 bases). The V gene lost 4 bases and the J gene lost 0 bases, with 15 bases spanning the gap. Germline lookup yields CDR1 MGHRA and CDR2 YSYEKL. CDR3 length: 17 amino acids. DNA for the CDR3: TGCGCCAGCAGCCCCTACCGGGGATTCGCGAACACCGGGGAGCTGTTTTTT. Encoded protein: CASSPYRGFANTGELFF.